The rows below give T cell receptor beta chains drawn from one sample of a study of PD-L1 blockade in urothelial cancer. The protocol was immunoSEQ multiplex PCR, while the TCRdb copy is restricted to in-frame clones and leaves out a portion. Here the sample spans about 45,000 clones, roughly 88% being singletons. The sequenced sample was PBMCs, obtained around atezolizumab (anti-PD-L1) treatment. These receptors were obtained from a man older than 75 with urothelial cancer. Each CDR3 is given with its conserved first and last residue.

>TRBV9|TRBJ2-5
CASSVGTTQETQYF
>TRBV7-8|TRBJ2-1
CASSSTSGSYNEQFF
>TRBV11-2|TRBJ2-7
CASSLSDRGNEQYF
>TRBV27|TRBJ2-7
CASSLDRGTSYEQYF
>TRBV6-5|TRBJ1-2
CASSYSGTGLADGYTF
>TRBV7-9|TRBJ1-2
CASSLDQGSYSYGYTF
>TRBV9|TRBJ1-4
CASSPDAGGNEKLFF
>TRBV10-1|TRBJ2-7
CASRAGGSYEQYF
>TRBV4-3|TRBJ2-5
CASSLPKLAAETQYF
>TRBV5-1|TRBJ2-1
CASSLARSGRDEQFF